This TCR beta chain was identified during a study of cytomegalovirus exposure and HLA in healthy donors. On the study more broadly: Membership in the Caucasian-associated ancestry cluster was found for approximately 85% of about 430 genotyped donors.

Study conclusions and caveats: Among TCR beta chains, those listed as cytomegalovirus-associated numbered over 150. Sequencing likely caused a cluster of highly shared sequence variants. Trimming of TCR beta V- and J-genes showed a link, identified in a later analysis, to a missense DCLRE1C variant.

Worth noting for this clone: Its antigen is unknown.

The CDR3 covers 17 residues. V lost 1 base and J lost 6; bases outside the gene matches: 7. Germline loops: CDR1 SGHTA, CDR2 FQGNSA. In the PCR, 60 Vbeta and 13 Jbeta primers were used. The method was immunoSEQ multiplex PCR; TCRdb's version includes in-frame clones alone and lacks a portion of them. The sample carries about 200,000 clones, 80% to 90% recorded once. Input material: PBMCs. The TCR was taken from a middle-aged man in good health and CMV-seropositive. The chain uses TRBV7-2 and TRBJ2-1; 12 bases align to TRBD2. CDR3 in amino acids: CASSLVDLAGGGNEQFF. The CDR3 DNA reads TGTGCCAGCAGCTTAGTTGACCTAGCGGGAGGGGGCAATGAGCAGTTCTTC.